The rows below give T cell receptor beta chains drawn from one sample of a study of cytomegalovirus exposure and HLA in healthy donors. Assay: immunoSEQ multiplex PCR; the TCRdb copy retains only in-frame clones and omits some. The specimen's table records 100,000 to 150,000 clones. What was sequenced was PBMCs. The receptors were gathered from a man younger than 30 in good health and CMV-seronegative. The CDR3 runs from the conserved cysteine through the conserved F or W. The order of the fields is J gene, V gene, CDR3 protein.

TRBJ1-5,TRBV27,CATSIFRGGQPQHF
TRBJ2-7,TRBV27,CASRSAGTSGEQYF
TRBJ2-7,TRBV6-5,CASSYDRYEQYF
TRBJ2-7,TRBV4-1,CASSQDGTASGYEQYF
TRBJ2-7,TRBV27,CASRAPGQGFYEQYF
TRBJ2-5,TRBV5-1,CASSLQNQETQYF
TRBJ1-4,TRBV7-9,CASSDTGGGEKLFF
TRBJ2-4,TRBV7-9,CASSLREWRLAKNIQYF
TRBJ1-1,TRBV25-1,CASSAGQRNTEAFF
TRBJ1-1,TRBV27,CASSLSPSQSMNTEAFF
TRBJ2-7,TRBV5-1,CASRQGLDYEQYF
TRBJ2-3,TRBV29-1,CSAHRADTQYF
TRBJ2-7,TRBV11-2,CASSLVLALDEQYF
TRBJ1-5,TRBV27,CASSPRPRDRDNQPQHF
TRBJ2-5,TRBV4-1,CASSQEVAAAGTQYF
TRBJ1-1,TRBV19,CADPSAEVMNTEAFF
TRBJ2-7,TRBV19,CASSIAGGTSYEQYF
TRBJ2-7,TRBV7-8,CASSFSGVLEQYF
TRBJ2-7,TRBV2,CASSVPGTGIYEQYF
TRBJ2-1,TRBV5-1,CASSFTSGSNYLYEQFF
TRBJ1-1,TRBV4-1,CAGSQEVGRVNTEAFF
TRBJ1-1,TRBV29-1,CSVSGKVGTEAFF
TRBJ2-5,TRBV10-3,CAISDGRETQYF
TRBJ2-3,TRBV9,CASSAEGQPSTDTQYF
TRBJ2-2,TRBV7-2,CASSWPAGELFF
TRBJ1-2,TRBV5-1,CASSSDREGRRYTF
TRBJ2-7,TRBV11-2,CASSSYEQYEQYF
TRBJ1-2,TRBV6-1,CASRGDSQYYGYTF
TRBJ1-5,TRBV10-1,CASSAAGANQPQHF
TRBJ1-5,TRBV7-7,CASSHRTGENNQPQHF
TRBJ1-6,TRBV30,CAWREAGQINSPLRF
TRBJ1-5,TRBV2,CASSETSWSNQPQHF
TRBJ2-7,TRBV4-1,CASSSGDLYEQYF
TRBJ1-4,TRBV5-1,CASSQRQGSAPEKLFF
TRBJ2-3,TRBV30,CAWSVLQAADTQYF
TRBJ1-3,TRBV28,CASSSAREASGNTIYF
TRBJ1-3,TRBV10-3,CAISEWGGVDSGNTIYF
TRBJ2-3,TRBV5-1,CASSPGTSGGLASTDTQYF
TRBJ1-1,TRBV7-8,CASSEVRNTEAFF
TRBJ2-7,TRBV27,CASSRGSRYEQYF
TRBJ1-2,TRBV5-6,CASSLYWPIETTNYGYTF
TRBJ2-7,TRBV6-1,CASSNRQGPYEQYF
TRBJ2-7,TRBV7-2,CASSSTGLATQYF
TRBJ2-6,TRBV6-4,CASRSGTGGSGANVLTF
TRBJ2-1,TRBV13,CASSPPRGSSGNEQFF
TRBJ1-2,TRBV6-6,CASSQTRDRASGYTF
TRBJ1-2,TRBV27,CASSLIPLGDGYTF
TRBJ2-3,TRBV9,CASSAGTSGGRSTDTQYF
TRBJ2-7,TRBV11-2,CASSLEGTGRVLQYF
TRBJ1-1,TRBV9,CASSVGGRNTEAFF
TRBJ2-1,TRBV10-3,CAISERSSGRDNEQFF
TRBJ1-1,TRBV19,CASSIGPAPAFF
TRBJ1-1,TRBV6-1,CASSEAAGSPFEAFF
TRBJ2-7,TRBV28,CATLDRASYEQYF
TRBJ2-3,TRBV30,CAGSRTSGSTDTQYF
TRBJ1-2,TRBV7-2,CASSSDPGRAYGYTF
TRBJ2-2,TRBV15,CATTPGQRNTGELFF